This T cell receptor beta chain was retrieved from a study of healthy donors' naive CD4 and CD8 T cells. General observations from the study: A reported CD4+/CD8+ bias affected most V and J genes in naive cells.

The CDR3 totals 14 residues. V was pared by 2 bases and J by 7 bases, with 6 bases of the junction left unmatched. The germline gives CDR1 SGHNT, CDR2 YYREEE (reference sequence). In the case of this clonotype: As yet, its antigen is unknown.

A linear amplification protocol produced the TCR libraries from about 450 ng of total RNA. In TCRdb, the reads were re-called with MiXCR into one record per CDR3 protein. The repertoire holds approximately 180,000 distinct CDR3 sequences, about 70% seen once, with roughly 2.3% in the top ten. V gene TRBV5-4 combines with J gene TRBJ1-5, with 7 positions matching TRBD1. The sequence came from a pool of human donors in good health; the sample pools cells from several healthy donors. The source material was naive CD4+ and CD8+ T cells sorted from blood, pooled from several donors. CDR3 region: CASSLVWDRQPQHF. In nucleotides, the CDR3 is TGTGCCAGCAGCTTAGTGTGGGACAGACAGCCCCAGCATTTT.